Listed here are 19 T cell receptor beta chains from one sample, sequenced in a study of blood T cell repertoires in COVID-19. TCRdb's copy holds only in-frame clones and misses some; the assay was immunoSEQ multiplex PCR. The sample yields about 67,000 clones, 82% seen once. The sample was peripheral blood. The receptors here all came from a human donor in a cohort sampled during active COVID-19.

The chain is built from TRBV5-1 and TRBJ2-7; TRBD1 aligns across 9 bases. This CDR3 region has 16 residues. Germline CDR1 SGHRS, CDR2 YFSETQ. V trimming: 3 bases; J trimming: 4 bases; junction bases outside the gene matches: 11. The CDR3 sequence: CASSSYGQGSGYEQYF. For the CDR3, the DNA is TGCGCCAGCAGCTCCTATGGACAGGGGTCCGGATACGAGCAGTACTTC.

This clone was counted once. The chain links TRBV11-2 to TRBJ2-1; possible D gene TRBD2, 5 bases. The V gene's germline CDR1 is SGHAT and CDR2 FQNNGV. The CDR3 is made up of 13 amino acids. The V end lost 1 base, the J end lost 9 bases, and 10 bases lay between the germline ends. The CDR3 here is CASSLGRGTEQFF. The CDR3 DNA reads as TGTGCCAGCAGCTTAGGTCGGGGAACTGAGCAGTTCTTC.

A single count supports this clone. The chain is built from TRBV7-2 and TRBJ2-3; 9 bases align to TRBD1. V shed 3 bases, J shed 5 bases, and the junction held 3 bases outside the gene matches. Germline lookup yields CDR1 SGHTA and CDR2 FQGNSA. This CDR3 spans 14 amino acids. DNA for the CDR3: TGTGCCAGCAGCTTTACAGGGGGCAAAGATACGCAGTATTTT. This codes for CASSFTGGKDTQYF.

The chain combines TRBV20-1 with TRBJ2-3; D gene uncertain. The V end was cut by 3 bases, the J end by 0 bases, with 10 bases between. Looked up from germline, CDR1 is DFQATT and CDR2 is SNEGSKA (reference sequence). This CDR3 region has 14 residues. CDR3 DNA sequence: TGCAGTGCTAGTGGTCTAGGTAGCACAGATACGCAGTATTTT. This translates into CSASGLGSTDTQYF.

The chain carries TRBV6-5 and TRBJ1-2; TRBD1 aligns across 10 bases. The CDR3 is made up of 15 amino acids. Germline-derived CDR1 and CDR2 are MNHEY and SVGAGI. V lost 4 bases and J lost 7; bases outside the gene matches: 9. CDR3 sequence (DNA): TGTGCCAGCAGTTCCCGGACAGGGGGAGGAAGTGGCTACACCTTC. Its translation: CASSSRTGGGSGYTF.

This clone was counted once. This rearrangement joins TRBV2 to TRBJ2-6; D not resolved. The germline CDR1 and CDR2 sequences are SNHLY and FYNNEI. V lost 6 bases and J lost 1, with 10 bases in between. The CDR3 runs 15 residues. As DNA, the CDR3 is TGTGCCAGCAGAGACGCGGAGTCTGGGGCCAACGTCCTGACTTTC. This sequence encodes CASRDAESGANVLTF. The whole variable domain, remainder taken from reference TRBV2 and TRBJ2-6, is EPEVTQTPSHQVTQMGQEVILRCVPISNHLYFYWYRQILGQKVEFLVSFYNNEISEKSEIFDDQFSVERPDGSNFTLKIRSTKLEDSAMYFCASRDAESGANVLTFGAGSRLTVL.

DNA of the CDR3: TGCGCCAGCAGCCAGGGACAGGGGAATGAAAAACTGTTTTTT. Amino acid sequence: CASSQGQGNEKLFF. The rearrangement uses TRBV4-1 and TRBJ1-4, with 10 nucleotides matching TRBD1. The junction had 0 bases not matched to a gene; V was cut back by 3 bases and J by 5 bases. Germline V gene data show CDR1 as MGHRA and CDR2 as YSYEKL. This CDR3 region has 14 residues.

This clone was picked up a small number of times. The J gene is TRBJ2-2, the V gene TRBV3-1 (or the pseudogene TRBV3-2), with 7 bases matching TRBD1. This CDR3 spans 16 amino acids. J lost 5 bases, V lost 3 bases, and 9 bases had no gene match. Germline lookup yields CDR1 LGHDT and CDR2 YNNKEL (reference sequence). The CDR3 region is CASSHPRGTMTGELFF. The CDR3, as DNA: TGTGCCAGCAGCCACCCCAGGGGGACCATGACCGGGGAGCTGTTTTTT.

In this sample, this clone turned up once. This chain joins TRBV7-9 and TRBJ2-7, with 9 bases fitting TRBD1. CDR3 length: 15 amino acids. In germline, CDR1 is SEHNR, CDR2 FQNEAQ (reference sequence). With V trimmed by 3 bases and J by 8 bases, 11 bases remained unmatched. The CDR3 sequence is CASSFMGQGEFKQYF. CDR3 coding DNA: TGTGCCAGCAGCTTTATGGGACAGGGCGAATTCAAGCAGTACTTC. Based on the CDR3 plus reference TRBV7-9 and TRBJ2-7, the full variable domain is DTGVSQNPRHKITKRGQNVTFRCDPISEHNRLYWYRQTLGQGPEFLTYFQNEAQLEKSRLLSDRFSAERPKGSFSTLEIQRTEQGDSAMYLCASSFMGQGEFKQYFGPGTRLTVT.

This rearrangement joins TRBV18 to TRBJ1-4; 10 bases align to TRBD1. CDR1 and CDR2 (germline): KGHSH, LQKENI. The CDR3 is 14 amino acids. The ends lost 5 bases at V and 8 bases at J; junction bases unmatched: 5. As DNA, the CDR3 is TGTGCCAGCTCAATGGGACAGGGGAAGGAAAAACTGTTTTTT. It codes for CASSMGQGKEKLFF.

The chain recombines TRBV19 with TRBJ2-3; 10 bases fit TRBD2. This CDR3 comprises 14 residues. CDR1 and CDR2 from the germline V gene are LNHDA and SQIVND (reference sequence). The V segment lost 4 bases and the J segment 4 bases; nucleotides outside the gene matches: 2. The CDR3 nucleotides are TGTGCCAGTAGTACGAGCGGGGGGGCAGATACGCAGTATTTT. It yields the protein CASSTSGGADTQYF. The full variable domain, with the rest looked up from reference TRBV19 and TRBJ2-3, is DGGITQSPKYLFRKEGQNVTLSCEQNLNHDAMYWYRQDPGQGLRLIYYSQIVNDFQKGDIAEGYSVSREKKESFPLTVTSAQKNPTAFYLCASSTSGGADTQYFGPGTRLTVL.

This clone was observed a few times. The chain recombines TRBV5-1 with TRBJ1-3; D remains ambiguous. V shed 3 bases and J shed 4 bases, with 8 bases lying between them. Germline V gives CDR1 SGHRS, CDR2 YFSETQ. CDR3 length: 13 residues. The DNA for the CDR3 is TGCGCCAGCAGCTCCGGAGACGGAAACACCATATATTTT. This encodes CASSSGDGNTIYF. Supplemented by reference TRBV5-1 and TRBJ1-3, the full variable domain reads KAGVTQTPRYLIKTRGQQVTLSCSPISGHRSVSWYQQTPGQGLQFLFEYFSETQRNKGNFPGRFSGRQFSNSRSEMNVSTLELGDSALYLCASSSGDGNTIYFGEGSWLTVV.

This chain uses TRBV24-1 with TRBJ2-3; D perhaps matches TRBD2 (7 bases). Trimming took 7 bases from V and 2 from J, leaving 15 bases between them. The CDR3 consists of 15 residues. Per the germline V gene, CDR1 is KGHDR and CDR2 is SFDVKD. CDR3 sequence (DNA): TGTGCCACCAGCATCGGGGGGCCCCACACAGATACGCAGTATTTT. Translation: CATSIGGPHTDTQYF.

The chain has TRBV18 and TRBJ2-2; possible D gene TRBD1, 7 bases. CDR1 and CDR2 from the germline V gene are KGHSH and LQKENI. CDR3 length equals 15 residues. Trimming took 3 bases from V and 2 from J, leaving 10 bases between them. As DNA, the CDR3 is TGTGCCAGCTCACCGACAGGGACTAACACCGGGGAGCTGTTTTTT. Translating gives CASSPTGTNTGELFF.

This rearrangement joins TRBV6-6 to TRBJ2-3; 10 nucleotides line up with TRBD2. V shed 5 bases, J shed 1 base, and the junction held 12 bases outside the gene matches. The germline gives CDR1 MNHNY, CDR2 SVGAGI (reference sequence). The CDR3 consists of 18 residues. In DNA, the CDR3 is TGTGCCAGCAGTCCCCTGTTGTGGAGCGGGGGGGGCACAGATACGCAGTATTTT. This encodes CASSPLLWSGGGTDTQYF.

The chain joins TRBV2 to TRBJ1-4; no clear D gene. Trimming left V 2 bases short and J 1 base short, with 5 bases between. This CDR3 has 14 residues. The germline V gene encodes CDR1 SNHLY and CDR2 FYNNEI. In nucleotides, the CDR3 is TGTGCCAGCAGTGAACGGGTAACTAATGAAAAACTGTTTTTT. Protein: CASSERVTNEKLFF.

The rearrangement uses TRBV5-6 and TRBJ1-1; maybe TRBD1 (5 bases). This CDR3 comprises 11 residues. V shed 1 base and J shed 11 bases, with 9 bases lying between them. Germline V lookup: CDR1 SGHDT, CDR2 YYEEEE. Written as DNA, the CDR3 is TGTGCCAGCAGCTTGAGGGAGGGGGCTTTCTTT. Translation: CASSLREGAFF.

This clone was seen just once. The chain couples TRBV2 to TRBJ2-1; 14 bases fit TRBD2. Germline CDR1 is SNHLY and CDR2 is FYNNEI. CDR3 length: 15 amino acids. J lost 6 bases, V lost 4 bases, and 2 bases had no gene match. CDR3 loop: CASSGLAGGVNEQFF. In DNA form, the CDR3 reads TGTGCCAGCAGTGGACTAGCGGGGGGGGTCAATGAGCAGTTCTTC.

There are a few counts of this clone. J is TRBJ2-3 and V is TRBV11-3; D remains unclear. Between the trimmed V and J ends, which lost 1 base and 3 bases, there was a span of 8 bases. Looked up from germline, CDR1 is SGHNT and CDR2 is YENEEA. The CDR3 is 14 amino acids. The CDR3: CASSLVLETDTQYF. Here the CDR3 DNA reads TGTGCCAGCAGCTTAGTCCTAGAGACAGATACGCAGTATTTT.